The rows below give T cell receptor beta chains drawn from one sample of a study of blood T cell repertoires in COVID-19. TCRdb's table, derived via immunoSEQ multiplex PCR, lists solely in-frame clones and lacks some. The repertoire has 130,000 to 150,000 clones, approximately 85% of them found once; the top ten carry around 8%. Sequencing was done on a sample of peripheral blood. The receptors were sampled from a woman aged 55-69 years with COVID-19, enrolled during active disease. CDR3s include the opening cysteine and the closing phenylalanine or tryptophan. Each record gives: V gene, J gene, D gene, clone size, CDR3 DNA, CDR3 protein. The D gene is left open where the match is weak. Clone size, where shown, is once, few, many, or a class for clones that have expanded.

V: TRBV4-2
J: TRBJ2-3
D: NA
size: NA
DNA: TGTGCCAGCAGCCAAGCCCCTGATACGGCGGCCAGCGCCACAGATACGCAGTATTTT
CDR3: CASSQAPDTAASATDTQYF

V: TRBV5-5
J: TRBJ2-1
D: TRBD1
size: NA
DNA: TGTGCCAGCAGCCTCGGACAGGGGGTCTACAATGAGCAGTTCTTC
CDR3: CASSLGQGVYNEQFF

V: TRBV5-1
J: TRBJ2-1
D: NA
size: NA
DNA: TGCGCCAGCAGCGTATCCTACAATGAGCAGTTCTTC
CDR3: CASSVSYNEQFF

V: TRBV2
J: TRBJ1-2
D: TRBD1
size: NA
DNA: TGTGCCAGCCAGGACAGGCCCTACTTGGGCTACACCTTC
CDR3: CASQDRPYLGYTF

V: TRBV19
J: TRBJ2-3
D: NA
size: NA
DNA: TGTGCCAGTAGTATAGCGGGGTTCCCCTACACAGATACGCAGTATTTT
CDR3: CASSIAGFPYTDTQYF

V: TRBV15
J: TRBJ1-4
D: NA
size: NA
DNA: TGTGCCACCAGAGTCGGGGGGGCAGGGGCTGAAAAACTGTTTTTT
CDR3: CATRVGGAGAEKLFF

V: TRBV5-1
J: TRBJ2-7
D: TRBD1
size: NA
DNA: TGCGCCAGCAGCTCAGGACAGGTCCCCGCCTACGAGCAGTACTTC
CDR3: CASSSGQVPAYEQYF

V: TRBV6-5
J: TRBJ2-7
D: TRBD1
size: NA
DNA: TGTGCCAGCAGTTACTGGGCAGGGGGCGCGTCAGAGCAGTACTTC
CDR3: CASSYWAGGASEQYF

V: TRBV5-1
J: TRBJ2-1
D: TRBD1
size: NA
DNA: TGCGCCAGCAGCTTAGGGACAGGGAAATTTAATGAGCAGTTCTTC
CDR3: CASSLGTGKFNEQFF

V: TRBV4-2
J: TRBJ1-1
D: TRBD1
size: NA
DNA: TGTGCCAGCAGCCAACCTGGCCGGTCAGGGGGCACTGAAGCTTTCTTT
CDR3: CASSQPGRSGGTEAFF

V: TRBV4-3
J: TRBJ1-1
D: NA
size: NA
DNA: TGCGCCAGCAGCCCGGGAGGTATAGAAGCTTTCTTT
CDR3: CASSPGGIEAFF

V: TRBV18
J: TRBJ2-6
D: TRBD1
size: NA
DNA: TGTGCCAGCTCACCATCCCGGGACAGGGGAGGCTCTGGGGCCAACGTCCTGACTTTC
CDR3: CASSPSRDRGGSGANVLTF

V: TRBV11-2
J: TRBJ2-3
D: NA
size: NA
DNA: TGTGCCAGCAGCCCTAACCGACAGGCTAGCACAGATACGCAGTATTTT
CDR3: CASSPNRQASTDTQYF

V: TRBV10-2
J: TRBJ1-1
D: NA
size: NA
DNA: TGCGCCAGCCATGAGGCTGGTTTTACTGAAGCTTTCTTT
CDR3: CASHEAGFTEAFF

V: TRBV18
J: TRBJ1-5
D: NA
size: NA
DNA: TGTGCCAGCTCACCAAATGTTGGGAGTTTCAATCAGCCCCAGCATTTT
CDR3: CASSPNVGSFNQPQHF

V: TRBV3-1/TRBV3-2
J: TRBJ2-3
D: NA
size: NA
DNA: TGTGCCAGCAGCCGGGGCGGACCCACAGATACGCAGTATTTT
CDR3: CASSRGGPTDTQYF

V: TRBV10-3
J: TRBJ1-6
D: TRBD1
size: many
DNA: TGTGCCATCAGTGACGACAGGGGATCTGATTCACCCCTCCACTTT
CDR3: CAISDDRGSDSPLHF

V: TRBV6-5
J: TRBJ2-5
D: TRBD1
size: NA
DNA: TGTGCCAGCAGTTACGGACAGGGGGCCGGCGAGACCCAGTACTTC
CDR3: CASSYGQGAGETQYF

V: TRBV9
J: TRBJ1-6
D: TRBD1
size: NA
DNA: TGTGCCAGCAGCGTATCAGGGGGGAGCTCACCCCTCCACTTT
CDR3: CASSVSGGSSPLHF

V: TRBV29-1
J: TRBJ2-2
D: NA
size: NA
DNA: TGCAGCGTCGGGTCCGGAGGGGTTAACACCGGGGAGCTGTTTTTT
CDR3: CSVGSGGVNTGELFF

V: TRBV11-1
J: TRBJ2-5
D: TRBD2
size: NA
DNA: TGTGCCAGCAGCCCTAACGGGAGGGATGAGACCCAGTACTTC
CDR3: CASSPNGRDETQYF

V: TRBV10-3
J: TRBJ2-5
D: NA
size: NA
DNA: TGTGCCTCGGCTGGAGGGGAGGAGACCCAGTACTTC
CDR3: CASAGGEETQYF